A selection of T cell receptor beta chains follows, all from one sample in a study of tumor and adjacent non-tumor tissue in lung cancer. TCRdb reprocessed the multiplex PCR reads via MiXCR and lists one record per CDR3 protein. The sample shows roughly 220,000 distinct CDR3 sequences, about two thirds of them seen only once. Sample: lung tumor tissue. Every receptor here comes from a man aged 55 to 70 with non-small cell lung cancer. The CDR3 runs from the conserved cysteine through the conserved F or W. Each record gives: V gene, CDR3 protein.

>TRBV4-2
CASSQEERGAYEQYF
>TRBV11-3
CASSLDGQSYSYEQYF
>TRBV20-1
CSARGTNNNEQFF
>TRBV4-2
CASSQDRMATGELFF
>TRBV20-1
CSAREGSGRSNEQFF
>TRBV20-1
CSAETSGGWNEQFF
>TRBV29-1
CSVGVLATNTGELFF
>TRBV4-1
CANSQAGVDRSNTGELFF
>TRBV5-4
CASSTGLAGAGPADTQYF
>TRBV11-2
CASGSTGQENQYF
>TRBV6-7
CASSRDVGQGRAFF
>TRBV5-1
CASSLVWNEQFF
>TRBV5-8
CASSLDAGTSGNTQYF
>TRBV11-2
CASSSVFFNEHFF
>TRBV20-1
CSAIDQRSGNTIYF
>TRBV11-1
CASSGRIRSTTEAFF
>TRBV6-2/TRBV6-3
CASSYDPTGSSYNEQFF
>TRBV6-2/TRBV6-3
CASRTANQPQHF
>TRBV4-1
CASSRLVETREDGYTF
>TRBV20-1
CSARTTNDKLFF
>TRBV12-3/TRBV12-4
CASSRTSEGPKETQYF
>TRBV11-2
CASSSVTNRETQYF
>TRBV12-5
CASGKWTVPMGFF
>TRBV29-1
CRVVTENYGYTF